The entry that follows covers one T cell receptor (beta chain) sequence. The antigen remains undetermined. Sequenced by immunoSEQ multiplex PCR; TCRdb stores in-frame clones only, minus some. The data show 150,000 to 200,000 clones, around 93% seen once. The CDR3 is 16 amino acids. Germline lookup yields CDR1 SGHTS and CDR2 YDEGEE. J was trimmed by 4 bases and V by 0 bases; bases with no gene match: 10. These data are taken from a study of T cell responses to AZD1222 COVID-19 vaccine. Overall study context: Pooling covered second doses at about 4 or about 12 weeks.

General observations from the study: Baseline antibody screening turned up just five to seven seropositive AZD1222 recipients. Spike was spanned by vaccine-associated CD4 TCRs, which were dominant at 160-218 and 743-854.

Sequenced material: peripheral blood, taken on day 0 of AZD1222 vaccination. The clonotype was recovered from an adult in good health. The gene calls are TRBV5-8 and TRBJ2-7, with TRBD2 matching over 7 bases. CDR3 coding DNA: TGTGCCAGCAGCTTGGTTCCCCCTGCGGGAGCTTACGAGCAGTACTTC. Its protein is CASSLVPPAGAYEQYF. The whole variable domain, filled in from reference TRBV5-8 and TRBJ2-7, reads EAGVTQSPTHLIKTRGQQATLRCSPISGHTSVYWYQQALGLGLQFLLWYDEGEERNRGNFPPRFSGRQFPNYSSELNVNALELEDSALYLCASSLVPPAGAYEQYFGPGTRLTVT.